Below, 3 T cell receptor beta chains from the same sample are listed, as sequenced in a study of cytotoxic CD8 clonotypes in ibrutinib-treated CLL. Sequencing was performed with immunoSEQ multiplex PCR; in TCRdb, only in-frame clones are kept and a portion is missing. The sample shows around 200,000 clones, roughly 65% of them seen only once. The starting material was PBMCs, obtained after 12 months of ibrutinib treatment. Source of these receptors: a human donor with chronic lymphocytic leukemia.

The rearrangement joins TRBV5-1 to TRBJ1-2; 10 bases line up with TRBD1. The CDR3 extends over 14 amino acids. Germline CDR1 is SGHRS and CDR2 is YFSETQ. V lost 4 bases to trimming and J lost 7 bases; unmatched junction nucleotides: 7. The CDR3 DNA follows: TGCGCCAGCAGCGTGGGGACAGGGGAGGTTGGCTACACCTTC. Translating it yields CASSVGTGEVGYTF.

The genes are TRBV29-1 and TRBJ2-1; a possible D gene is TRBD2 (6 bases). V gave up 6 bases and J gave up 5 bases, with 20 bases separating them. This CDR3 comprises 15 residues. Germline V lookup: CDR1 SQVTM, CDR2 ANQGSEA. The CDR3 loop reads CSVPSWGEVNNEQFF. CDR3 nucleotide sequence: TGCAGCGTCCCATCGTGGGGGGAAGTAAACAATGAGCAGTTCTTC.

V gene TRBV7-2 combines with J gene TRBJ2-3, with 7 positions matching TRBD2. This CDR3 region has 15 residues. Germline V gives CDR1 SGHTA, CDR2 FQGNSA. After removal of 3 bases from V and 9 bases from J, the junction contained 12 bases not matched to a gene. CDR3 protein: CASSFSGPRVETQYF. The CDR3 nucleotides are TGTGCCAGCAGCTTTAGCGGGCCAAGGGTAGAGACGCAGTATTTT.